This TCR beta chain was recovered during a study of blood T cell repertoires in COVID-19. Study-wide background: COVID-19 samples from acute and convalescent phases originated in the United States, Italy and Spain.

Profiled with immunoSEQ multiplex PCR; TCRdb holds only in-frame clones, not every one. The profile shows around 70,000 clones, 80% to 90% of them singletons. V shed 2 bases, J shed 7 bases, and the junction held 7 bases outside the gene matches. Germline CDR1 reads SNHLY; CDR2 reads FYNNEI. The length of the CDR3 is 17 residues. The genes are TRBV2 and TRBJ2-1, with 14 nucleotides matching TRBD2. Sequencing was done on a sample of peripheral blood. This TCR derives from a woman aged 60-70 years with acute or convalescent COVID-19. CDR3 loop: CASSEPGLAGVVNEQFF. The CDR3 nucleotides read TGTGCCAGCAGTGAACCGGGACTAGCGGGGGTAGTGAATGAGCAGTTCTTC.